This paragraph covers one T cell receptor beta chain sequence. The data are from a study of blood T cell repertoires in COVID-19. Per the authors' pipeline: Reference gene primer amplification gave estimated nucleated cell counts. Profiling relied on immunoSEQ multiplex PCR, and the TCRdb table lists in-frame clones only, not all of them. V, J and clone size were drawn from that table, and D and trimming were deduced from the DNA. The sample lists 95,000 to 150,000 clones; over 80% were seen once. Cohorts were based on clinical histories the participants reported. Each recovered donor of Cohort 3 presented with two negative PCRs, clearance, or symptom resolution. The V gene lost 4 bases and the J gene lost 5 bases, with 13 bases spanning the gap. Germline CDR1 and CDR2: SGHRS and YFSETQ. The CDR3 contains 14 residues.

This sequence originates from a woman aged 25 to 45 who had recovered from COVID-19. The gene calls are TRBV5-1 and TRBJ2-1, with D unclear. The sequenced material came from PBMCs or T cells enriched from blood (not recorded which). The CDR3 DNA follows: TGCGCCAGCAGCCTCTTGTCGGTGAACAATGAGCAGTTCTTC. This sequence encodes CASSLLSVNNEQFF.